This T cell receptor beta chain stems from a study of T cell changes during pregnancy in multiple sclerosis. The length of the CDR3 is 16 residues. The V and J ends lost 3 bases and 4 bases, in that order; junction bases with no gene match: 7. Germline CDR1 and CDR2: LNHNV and YYDKDF (reference sequence). Produced via immunoSEQ multiplex PCR; TCRdb's table is partial and in-frame only. There are about 100,000 clones in the sample; around nine tenths occur only once, and around 0.76% lies in the top ten. Material: peripheral blood, obtained in the second trimester of pregnancy. This chain joins TRBV15 and TRBJ2-3; 10 bases fit TRBD2. This TCR was recovered from a female donor in good health, enrolled as a control in a pregnancy study. Here the CDR3 reads CATSRDLAGVADTQYF. The CDR3 region has the DNA TGTGCCACCAGCAGGGATCTAGCGGGAGTGGCAGATACGCAGTATTTT.